This is a list of T cell receptor beta chains from one sample in a study of blood T cell repertoires in COVID-19. Measured with immunoSEQ multiplex PCR; TCRdb has only the in-frame clones, and not every one. The sample lists roughly 40,000 clones; around 84% were seen once. The source material was peripheral blood. The source of these receptors is a man between 70 and 80 years old with acute or convalescent COVID-19. Both conserved end residues are part of each CDR3. Each record gives: clone size, V gene, D gene, J gene, CDR3 protein, CDR3 DNA. D genes are given only for firm matches. Size tells how often a clone was seen (once, few, many) or the class of an expanded clone, and some rows leave it out.

>few|TRBV6-5|TRBD2|TRBJ2-7
CASSLVAGGPSEQYF
TGTGCCAGCAGTCTGGTAGCGGGAGGGCCCAGCGAGCAGTACTTC
>-|TRBV12-3/TRBV12-4|-|TRBJ2-3
CASSSEDTQYF
TGTGCCAGCAGTTCGGAGGATACGCAGTATTTT
>-|TRBV27|TRBD1|TRBJ2-1
CASSYYRGLSYNEQFF
TGTGCCAGCAGTTACTACAGGGGGCTATCCTACAATGAGCAGTTCTTC
>-|TRBV18|-|TRBJ2-5
CASSPPGDEQETQYF
TGTGCCAGCTCACCACCCGGAGATGAACAAGAGACCCAGTACTTC
>-|TRBV27|-|TRBJ2-2
CASKGGRNTGELFF
TGTGCCAGCAAAGGAGGGAGAAACACCGGGGAGCTGTTTTTT
>-|TRBV7-7|TRBD1|TRBJ2-2
CASSLGQGTTGELFF
TGTGCCAGCAGCTTGGGACAGGGAACCACCGGGGAGCTGTTTTTT
>-|TRBV6-2/TRBV6-3|-|TRBJ1-5
CASSYSSRGNQPQHF
TGTGCCAGCAGTTACTCGAGCAGGGGCAATCAGCCCCAGCATTTT
>once|TRBV5-1|-|TRBJ1-4
CASSFQGWNEKLFF
TGCGCCAGCAGCTTTCAGGGATGGAATGAAAAACTGTTTTTT
>-|TRBV27|-|TRBJ2-7
CASSLGRGYEQYF
TGTGCCAGCAGTTTAGGCAGGGGATACGAGCAGTACTTC
>-|TRBV12-5|-|TRBJ1-5
CASGLEDNQPQHF
TGTGCTAGTGGTTTAGAGGACAATCAGCCCCAGCATTTT
>-|TRBV12-3/TRBV12-4|-|TRBJ2-7
CASSPSYEQYF
TGTGCCAGCAGCCCGAGCTACGAGCAGTACTTC
>-|TRBV6-2/TRBV6-3|-|TRBJ2-2
CASSRSRGGELFF
TGTGCCAGCAGCCGTTCCCGGGGCGGGGAGCTGTTTTTT
>-|TRBV10-2|-|TRBJ1-4
CASSAGAVGEKLFF
TGCGCCAGCAGTGCGGGAGCGGTAGGTGAAAAACTGTTTTTT
>-|TRBV7-9|-|TRBJ2-3
CASSPRGPDTQYF
TGTGCCAGCAGCCCCAGGGGCCCCGATACGCAGTATTTT
>-|TRBV19|TRBD2|TRBJ2-3
CASSQASGPNTQYF
TGTGCCAGTAGTCAGGCTAGCGGGCCTAATACGCAGTATTTT
>-|TRBV5-6|TRBD1|TRBJ1-1
CASSSGQGGEAFF
TGTGCCAGCAGCTCCGGACAGGGTGGTGAAGCTTTCTTT
>-|TRBV4-3|TRBD1|TRBJ1-4
CASSQETGRNEKLFF
TGCGCCAGCAGCCAAGAGACAGGGAGGAATGAAAAACTGTTTTTT
>-|TRBV5-1|-|TRBJ2-7
CASSLVPARDEQYF
TGCGCCAGCAGCTTGGTACCGGCCCGGGACGAGCAGTACTTC
>-|TRBV28|-|TRBJ2-7
CASSASLQGAYEQYF
TGTGCCAGCAGTGCCTCCTTACAGGGCGCCTACGAGCAGTACTTC
>-|TRBV6-5|TRBD2|TRBJ2-1
CSTPSGRNREQFF
TGCAGTACCCCTAGCGGGAGGAATCGTGAGCAGTTCTTC
>-|TRBV18|-|TRBJ2-1
CASSSIRSSSYNEQFF
TGTGCCAGCTCCTCGATCAGGTCGAGCTCCTACAATGAGCAGTTCTTC
>-|TRBV4-2|-|TRBJ2-7
CASSQSGLDHPYEQYF
TGTGCCAGCAGCCAGAGTGGACTGGATCATCCCTACGAGCAGTACTTC
>-|TRBV10-2|TRBD2|TRBJ2-5
CASGLAGRRETQYF
TGCGCCAGCGGACTAGCGGGGCGTAGGGAGACCCAGTACTTC
>-|TRBV2|TRBD1|TRBJ1-1
CASSENRGLPEAFF
TGTGCCAGCAGTGAGAACAGGGGACTCCCAGAAGCTTTCTTT
>-|TRBV5-1|-|TRBJ2-3
CASSLTGPAADTQYF
TGCGCCAGCAGCTTGACCGGACCAGCGGCGGATACGCAGTATTTT
>-|TRBV19|-|TRBJ1-3
CASSRWGNSGNTIYF
TGTGCCAGTAGTAGGTGGGGCAACTCTGGAAACACCATATATTTT
>-|TRBV28|-|TRBJ1-1
CASSYSRSEAFF
TGTGCCAGCAGTTACAGTCGGTCAGAAGCTTTCTTT
>once|TRBV24-1|TRBD2|TRBJ2-1
CVTSDLSGGGHNEQFF
TGTGTCACCAGTGATTTGAGCGGGGGCGGGCACAATGAGCAGTTCTTC
>few|TRBV29-1|TRBD1|TRBJ2-3
CSVRTGGTAADTQYF
TGCAGCGTTCGAACAGGGGGCACGGCAGCAGATACGCAGTATTTT
>-|TRBV19|-|TRBJ1-1
CASSGQGHTEAFF
TGTGCCAGTAGTGGGCAGGGGCACACTGAAGCTTTCTTT
>-|TRBV27|-|TRBJ1-6
CASSLNRQGLSYNSPLHF
TGTGCCAGCAGTTTAAACCGCCAGGGCCTCTCCTATAATTCACCCCTCCACTTT
>-|TRBV5-1|TRBD1|TRBJ1-2
CASSFRAQGDGYTF
TGCGCCAGCAGCTTTAGGGCGCAGGGGGATGGCTACACCTTC
>-|TRBV12-3/TRBV12-4|TRBD2|TRBJ2-3
CASGRGSYTQYF
TGTGCCAGCGGGAGGGGTAGTTATACGCAGTATTTT
>-|TRBV3-1/TRBV3-2|TRBD2|TRBJ2-5
CASSPRSGTSEKTQYF
TGTGCCAGCAGCCCTCGATCCGGGACTAGCGAAAAGACCCAGTACTTC
>-|TRBV6-2/TRBV6-3|TRBD2|TRBJ2-7
CASSRRLAVGGYEQYF
TGTGCCAGCAGCCGCCGACTAGCGGTAGGAGGGTACGAGCAGTACTTC
>-|TRBV11-2|TRBD2|TRBJ2-7
CASSLAPTSEYEQYF
TGTGCCAGCAGCTTAGCCCCGACTAGCGAATACGAGCAGTACTTC
>-|TRBV7-9|-|TRBJ2-7
CASSVQGNPYEQYF
TGTGCCAGCAGCGTACAGGGCAACCCCTACGAGCAGTACTTC
>-|TRBV4-3|-|TRBJ2-7
CASSQVYDDDLYEQYF
TGCGCCAGCAGCCAGGTCTATGATGATGATCTCTACGAGCAGTACTTC
>-|TRBV2|-|TRBJ1-5
CASREAANQPQHF
TGTGCCAGCAGGGAGGCGGCAAATCAGCCCCAGCATTTT
>-|TRBV5-1|-|TRBJ1-1
CASSLSGGMNTEAFF
TGCGCCAGCAGCTTATCAGGAGGGATGAACACTGAAGCTTTCTTT
>-|TRBV3-1/TRBV3-2|TRBD1|TRBJ1-2
CASSTQDREDYGYTF
TGTGCCAGCAGCACCCAGGACAGGGAGGACTATGGCTACACCTTC
>-|TRBV5-4|-|TRBJ2-1
CASSLGTTYNEQFF
TGTGCCAGCAGCTTGGGGACTACCTACAATGAGCAGTTCTTC
>-|TRBV1|-|TRBJ2-1
CTSSPEAGIEQFF
TGCACCAGCAGCCCTGAGGCGGGGATTGAGCAGTTCTTC